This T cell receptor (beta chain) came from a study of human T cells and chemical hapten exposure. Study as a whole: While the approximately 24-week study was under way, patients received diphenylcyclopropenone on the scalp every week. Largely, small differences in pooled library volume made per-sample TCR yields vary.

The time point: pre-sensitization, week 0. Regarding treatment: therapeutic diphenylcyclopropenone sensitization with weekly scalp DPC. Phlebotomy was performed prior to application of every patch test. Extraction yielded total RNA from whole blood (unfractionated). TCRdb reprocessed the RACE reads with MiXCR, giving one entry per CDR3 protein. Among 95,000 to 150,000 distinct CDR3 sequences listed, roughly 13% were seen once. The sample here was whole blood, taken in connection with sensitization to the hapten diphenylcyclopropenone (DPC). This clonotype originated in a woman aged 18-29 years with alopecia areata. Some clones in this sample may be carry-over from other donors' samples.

CDR3 in DNA: TGTGCCAGCAGTGAATGGGTAACAGGTGATAATTCACCCCTCCACTTT. This codes for CASSEWVTGDNSPLHF. The chain is built from TRBV25-1 and TRBJ1-6, with D possibly being TRBD1 (5 bases). The CDR3 sequence is 16 residues long. CDR1 MGHDK and CDR2 SYGVNS come from the germline V gene. Trimming removed 1 base at V and 5 bases at J, with 12 bases between.